This T cell receptor beta chain came from a study of a mutant IDH1 vaccine in newly diagnosed glioma. At the level of the study: Patients began vaccination 4-6 weeks after radiotherapy alone, or with temozolomide cycles. Visits designated V12 and V13 were conducted at weeks 35 and 47, respectively.

The data were produced by immunoSEQ multiplex PCR, yet TCRdb's version contains in-frame clones alone and is incomplete. The sample lists approximately 47,000 clones, 88% occurring once. As to time point: week 35, safety follow-up. What each vaccine dose contained was 300 ug of mutant IDH1 20-mer peptide, accompanied by topical imiquimod. Newly diagnosed WHO grade 3 or 4 IDH1-mutant, ATRX-lost astrocytomas were identified in the donors. Trimming shortened V by 3 bases and J by 4 bases, and 18 bases separated the two germline ends. The germline V gene has CDR1 KGHSH and CDR2 LQKENI. The CDR3 totals 16 residues. Study findings and constraints: Pseudoprogression seemed unrelated to changes in top peripheral T cell clonotypes.

A remark on this clone: What it binds is unknown.

The TCR originated in a woman aged 40 to 49 with glioma. The J gene is TRBJ2-5, the V gene TRBV18; D is perhaps TRBD2 (6 bases). The starting material was PBMCs, obtained from a glioma patient whose treatment included an IDH1 peptide vaccine. In nucleotides, the CDR3 is TGTGCCAGCTCACCCATAGCGGTATGGCAGACAGAGACCCAGTACTTC. It codes for CASSPIAVWQTETQYF.